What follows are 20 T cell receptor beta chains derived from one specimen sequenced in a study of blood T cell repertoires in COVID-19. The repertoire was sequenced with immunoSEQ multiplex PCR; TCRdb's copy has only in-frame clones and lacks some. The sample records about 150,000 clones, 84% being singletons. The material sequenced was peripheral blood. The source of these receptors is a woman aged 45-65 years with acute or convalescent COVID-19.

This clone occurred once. The CDR3 DNA sequence: TGTGCCAGTAGTATCCCAGCGGGGGCGGGGGAGCTGTTTTTT. Protein sequence: CASSIPAGAGELFF. The chain couples TRBV19 to TRBJ2-2, with 8 bases identical to TRBD2. Germline V lookup: CDR1 LNHDA, CDR2 SQIVND (reference sequence). This CDR3 has 14 residues. V lost 3 bases, J lost 8 bases, and 5 bases stayed unmatched.

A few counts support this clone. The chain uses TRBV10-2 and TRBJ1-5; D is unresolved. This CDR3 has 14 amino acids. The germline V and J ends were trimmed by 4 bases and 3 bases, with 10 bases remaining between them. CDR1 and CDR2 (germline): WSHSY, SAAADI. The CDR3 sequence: CASSVATDNQPQHF. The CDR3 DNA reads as TGCGCCAGCAGTGTGGCTACAGACAATCAGCCCCAGCATTTT.

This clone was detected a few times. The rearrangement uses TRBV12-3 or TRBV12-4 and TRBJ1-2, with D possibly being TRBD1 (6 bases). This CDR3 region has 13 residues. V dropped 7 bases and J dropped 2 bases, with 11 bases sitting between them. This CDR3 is CASINRGNYGYTF. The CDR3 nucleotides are TGTGCCAGCATTAATAGGGGGAACTATGGCTACACCTTC.

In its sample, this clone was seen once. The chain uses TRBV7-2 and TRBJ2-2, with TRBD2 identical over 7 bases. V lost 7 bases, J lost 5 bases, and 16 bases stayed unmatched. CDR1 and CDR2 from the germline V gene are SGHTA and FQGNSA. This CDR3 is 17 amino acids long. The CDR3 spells CASTLGSGRGRTGELFF. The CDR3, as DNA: TGTGCCAGCACTTTAGGGTCAGGGCGGGGGAGAACCGGGGAGCTGTTTTTT.

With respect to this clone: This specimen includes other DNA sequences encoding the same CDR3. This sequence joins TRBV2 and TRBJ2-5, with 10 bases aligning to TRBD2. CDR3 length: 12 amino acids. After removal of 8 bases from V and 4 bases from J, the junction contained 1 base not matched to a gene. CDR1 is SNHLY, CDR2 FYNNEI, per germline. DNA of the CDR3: TGTGCCAGCCGACTAGCGGGAGAGACCCAGTACTTC. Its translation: CASRLAGETQYF.

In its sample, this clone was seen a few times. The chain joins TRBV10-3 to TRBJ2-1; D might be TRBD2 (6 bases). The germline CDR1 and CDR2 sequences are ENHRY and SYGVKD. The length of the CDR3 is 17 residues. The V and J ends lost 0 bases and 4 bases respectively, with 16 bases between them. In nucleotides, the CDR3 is TGTGCCATCAGTGAGTCCACGGGCGGGACGACTTACAATGAGCAGTTCTTC. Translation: CAISESTGGTTYNEQFF.

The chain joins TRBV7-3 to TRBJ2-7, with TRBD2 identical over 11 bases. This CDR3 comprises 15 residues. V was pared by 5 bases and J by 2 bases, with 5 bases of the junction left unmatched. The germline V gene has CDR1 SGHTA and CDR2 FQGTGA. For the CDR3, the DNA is TGTGCCAGCAGCCTCCGGACTAGCGGGCCCTACGAGCAGTACTTC. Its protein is CASSLRTSGPYEQYF.

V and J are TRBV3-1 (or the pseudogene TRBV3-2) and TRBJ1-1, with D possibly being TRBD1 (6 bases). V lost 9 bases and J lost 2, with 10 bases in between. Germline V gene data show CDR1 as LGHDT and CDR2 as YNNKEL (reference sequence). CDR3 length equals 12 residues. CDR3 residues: CASGQSNTEAFF. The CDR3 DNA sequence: TGTGCCAGTGGACAGAGTAACACTGAAGCTTTCTTT.

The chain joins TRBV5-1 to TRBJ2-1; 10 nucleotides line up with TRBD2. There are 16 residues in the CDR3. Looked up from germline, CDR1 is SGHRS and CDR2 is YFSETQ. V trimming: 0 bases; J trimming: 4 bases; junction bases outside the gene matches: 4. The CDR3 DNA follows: TGCGCCAGCAGCTTGGCCTCACTAGCGGGATACAATGAGCAGTTCTTC. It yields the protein CASSLASLAGYNEQFF.

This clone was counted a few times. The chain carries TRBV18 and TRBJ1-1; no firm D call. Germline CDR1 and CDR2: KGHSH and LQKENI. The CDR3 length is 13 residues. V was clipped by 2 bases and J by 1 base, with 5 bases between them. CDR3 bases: TGTGCCAGCTCACCAAGCGGGAACACTGAAGCTTTCTTT. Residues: CASSPSGNTEAFF.

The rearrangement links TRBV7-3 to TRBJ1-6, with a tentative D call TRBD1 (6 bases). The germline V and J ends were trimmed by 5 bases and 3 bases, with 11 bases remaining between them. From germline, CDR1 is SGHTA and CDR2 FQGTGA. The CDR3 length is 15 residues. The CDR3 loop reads CASSDDRFYNSPLHF. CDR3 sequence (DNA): TGTGCCAGCAGCGATGACAGGTTCTATAATTCACCCCTCCACTTT.

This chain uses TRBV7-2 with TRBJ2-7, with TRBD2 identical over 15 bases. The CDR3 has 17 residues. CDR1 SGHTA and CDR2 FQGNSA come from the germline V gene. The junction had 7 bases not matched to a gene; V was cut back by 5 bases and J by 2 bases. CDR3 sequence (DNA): TGTGCCAGCAGCAAGGGACTAGCGGGAGGCCCAACCTACGAGCAGTACTTC. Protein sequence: CASSKGLAGGPTYEQYF.

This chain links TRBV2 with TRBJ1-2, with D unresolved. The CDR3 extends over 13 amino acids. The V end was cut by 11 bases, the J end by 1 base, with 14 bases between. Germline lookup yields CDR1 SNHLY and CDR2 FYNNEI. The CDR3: CAGLYQVNYGYTF. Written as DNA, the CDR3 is TGTGCCGGCCTTTACCAGGTTAACTATGGCTACACCTTC. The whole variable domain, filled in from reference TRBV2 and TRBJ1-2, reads EPEVTQTPSHQVTQMGQEVILRCVPISNHLYFYWYRQILGQKVEFLVSFYNNEISEKSEIFDDQFSVERPDGSNFTLKIRSTKLEDSAMYFCAGLYQVNYGYTFGSGTRLTVV.

The CDR3 here is CASSPYPSGGTDTQYF. DNA of the CDR3: TGTGCCAGCAGCCCATACCCTAGCGGGGGGACAGATACGCAGTATTTT. The chain carries TRBV7-8 and TRBJ2-3, with 11 bases fitting TRBD2. CDR3 length equals 16 residues. Germline V gene sequence: CDR1 SGHVS, CDR2 FQNEAQ. V trimming: 5 bases; J trimming: 3 bases; junction bases outside the gene matches: 7.

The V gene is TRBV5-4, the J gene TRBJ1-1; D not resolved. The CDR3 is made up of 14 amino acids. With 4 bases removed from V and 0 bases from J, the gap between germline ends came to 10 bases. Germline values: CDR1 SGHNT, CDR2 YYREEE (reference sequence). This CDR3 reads CASSPGIMNTEAFF. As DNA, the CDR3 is TGTGCCAGCAGCCCGGGGATCATGAACACTGAAGCTTTCTTT.

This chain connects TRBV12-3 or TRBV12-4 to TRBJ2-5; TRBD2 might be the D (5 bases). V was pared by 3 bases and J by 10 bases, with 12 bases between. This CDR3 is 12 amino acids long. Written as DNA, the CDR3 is TGTGCCAGCAGTTTCGGAGTGAGGGACCAGTACTTC. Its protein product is CASSFGVRDQYF.

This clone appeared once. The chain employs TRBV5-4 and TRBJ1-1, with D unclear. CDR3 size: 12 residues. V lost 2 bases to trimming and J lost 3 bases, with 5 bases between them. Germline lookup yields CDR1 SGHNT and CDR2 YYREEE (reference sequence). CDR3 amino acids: CASSFSDTEAFF. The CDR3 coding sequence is TGTGCCAGCAGCTTTTCAGACACTGAAGCTTTCTTT.

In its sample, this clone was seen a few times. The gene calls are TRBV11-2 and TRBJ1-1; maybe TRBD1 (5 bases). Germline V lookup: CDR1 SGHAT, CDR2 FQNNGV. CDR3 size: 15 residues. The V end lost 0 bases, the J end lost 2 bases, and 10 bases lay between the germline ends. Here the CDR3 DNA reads TGTGCCAGCAGCTTAGAACAGGTTACTAACACTGAAGCTTTCTTT. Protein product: CASSLEQVTNTEAFF.

The CDR3 bases are TGTGCCAGTCTTAGACAGGGCACAGATACGCAGTATTTT. It yields the protein CASLRQGTDTQYF. The V gene is TRBV19, the J gene TRBJ2-3, with a tentative D call TRBD1 (6 bases). The germline CDR1 and CDR2 sequences are LNHDA and SQIVND (reference sequence). CDR3 size: 13 residues. V dropped 8 bases and J dropped 1 base, with 10 bases sitting between them.

The CDR3 bases are TGTGCCAGCAGCTTAAGGGCATCTCGGGACTACGAGCAGTACTTC. Amino acid sequence: CASSLRASRDYEQYF. This chain links TRBV7-2 with TRBJ2-7; TRBD2 might be the D (5 bases). Germline loops: CDR1 SGHTA, CDR2 FQGNSA. The CDR3 sequence is 15 residues long. V was pared by 2 bases and J by 3 bases, with 14 bases between.